The 15 T cell receptor beta chains below come from one sample, sequenced in a study of lung T cells in sarcoidosis with Löfgren's syndrome. TCRdb independently ran MiXCR on the reads; one entry per CDR3 protein. The sample includes about 9,400 distinct CDR3 sequences, just under 20% of them seen just once. Sequencing was performed on CD4+ T cells from bronchoalveolar lavage. The receptors come from a human donor with sarcoidosis (Löfgren's syndrome or another form), or a control subject (not recorded which).

This clonotype was counted at least ten times. The chain combines TRBV6-6 with TRBJ2-5, with 12 positions matching TRBD1. J gave up 5 bases and V 2 bases, and 6 bases lay outside the gene matches. Germline values: CDR1 MNHNY, CDR2 SVGAGI (reference sequence). The CDR3 totals 16 residues. The CDR3 spells CASSYGDRGRGETQYF. In DNA, the CDR3 is TGTGCCAGCAGTTACGGGGACAGGGGGCGCGGGGAGACCCAGTACTTC.

This clonotype was observed at least ten times. CDR3 sequence (DNA): TGTGCCAGCAGGGGGACAGGGGGCACAGATACGCAGTATTTT. This encodes CASRGTGGTDTQYF. This rearrangement joins TRBV6-1 to TRBJ2-3; 10 bases fit TRBD1. This CDR3 is built from 14 residues. V lost 6 bases and J lost 1; bases outside the gene matches: 1. CDR1 is MNHNS and CDR2 is SASEGT in the germline V gene.

This sequence joins TRBV20-1 and TRBJ1-5; no definite D call. The CDR3 spans 12 residues. Trimming took 7 bases from V and 3 from J, leaving 10 bases between them. The germline gives CDR1 DFQATT, CDR2 SNEGSKA (reference sequence). The CDR3 loop is CSVGKDNQPQHF. The CDR3 DNA follows: TGCAGTGTGGGGAAGGACAATCAGCCCCAGCATTTT.

This clonotype was seen at least ten times. The J gene is TRBJ2-3, the V gene TRBV30, with 8 bases that match TRBD1. Per the germline V gene, CDR1 is GTSNPN and CDR2 is SVGIG (reference sequence). The V and J ends lost 5 bases and 1 base, in that order; junction bases with no gene match: 5. There are 14 residues in the CDR3. The CDR3 here is CAWWLGQGTDTQYF. The CDR3 region has the DNA TGTGCCTGGTGGCTGGGACAGGGCACAGATACGCAGTATTTT.

Remarks on this clonotype: The CDR3 end shows no conserved phenylalanine or tryptophan, and so a read error is likely. This sequence joins TRBV19 and TRBJ2-7, with 10 bases identical to TRBD2. The V segment lost 6 bases and the J segment 3 bases; nucleotides outside the gene matches: 8. This CDR3 is 15 amino acids long. From germline, CDR1 is LNHDA and CDR2 SQIVND (reference sequence). Written as DNA, the CDR3 is TGTGCCAGTAGCCATCTTGGACTAGCGGACTACGAGCAGTACCTC. Translation: CASSHLGLADYEQYL.

This clonotype was detected many times. This sequence joins TRBV7-2 and TRBJ2-7, with 16 bases identical to TRBD2. The germline V gene encodes CDR1 SGHTA and CDR2 FQGNSA. After removal of 3 bases from V and 0 bases from J, the junction contained 5 bases not matched to a gene. This CDR3 has 18 residues. The CDR3 bases are TGTGCCAGCAGCTTGGGACTAGCGGGAGGGCCCCCCTCCTACGAGCAGTACTTC. Amino acid sequence: CASSLGLAGGPPSYEQYF. The whole variable domain, filled in from reference TRBV7-2 and TRBJ2-7, reads GAGVSQSPSNKVTEKGKDVELRCDPISGHTALYWYRQSLGQGLEFLIYFQGNSAPDKSGLPSDRFSAERTGGSVSTLTIQRTQQEDSAVYLCASSLGLAGGPPSYEQYFGPGTRLTVT.

This clonotype was seen at least ten times. The chain carries TRBV19 and TRBJ2-2; 7 bases line up with TRBD1. The CDR3 is 15 amino acids. J was trimmed by 4 bases and V by 1 base; bases with no gene match: 3. Germline V gene data show CDR1 as LNHDA and CDR2 as SQIVND (reference sequence). CDR3 nucleotide sequence: TGTGCCAGTAGTATAGCCAGGGGGTCCACCGGGGAGCTGTTTTTT. It codes for CASSIARGSTGELFF.

As concerns this clonotype: A much more abundant neighbour one base away suggests this may be a read error. The chain combines TRBV20-1 with TRBJ2-7; the D call may be TRBD1 or TRBD2 (6 bases each). The CDR3 loop spans 12 amino acids. Looked up from germline, CDR1 is DFQATT and CDR2 is SNEGSKA (reference sequence). CDR3 protein: CSASLGGYERYF. The CDR3, as DNA: TGCAGTGCTTCCTTGGGGGGCTACGAGCGGTACTTC.

In the case of this clonotype: In this CDR3 the conserved last residue, phenylalanine or tryptophan, is missing, so a read error is likely. The gene calls are TRBV6-1 and TRBJ2-5; the D gene is possibly TRBD1 (6 bases). Germline CDR1 reads MNHNS; CDR2 reads SASEGT. The CDR3 runs to 13 residues. Trimming cost V 4 bases and J 2 bases, with 8 bases left between them. CDR3 DNA sequence: TGTGCCAGCAGTGGGACAGTTCAAGAGACCCAGTACCTC. Residues: CASSGTVQETQYL.

Relative to its sample, this clonotype is large. The gene calls are TRBV27 and TRBJ2-1, with a possible D match to TRBD1 (6 bases). Trimming cost V 4 bases and J 4 bases, with 11 bases left between them. The length of the CDR3 is 14 residues. Germline V CDR1 and CDR2: MNHEY, SMNVEV (reference sequence). The chain's CDR3 is CASSSGVGYNEQFF. The CDR3 region has the DNA TGTGCCAGCAGTTCAGGGGTGGGTTACAATGAGCAGTTCTTC.

There are many counts of this clonotype. The chain recombines TRBV7-2 with TRBJ1-1; possible D gene TRBD1, 5 bases. The CDR3 covers 13 residues. V dropped 4 bases and J dropped 10 bases, with 16 bases sitting between them. Germline CDR1 and CDR2: SGHTA and FQGNSA. Written as DNA, the CDR3 is TGTGCCAGCAGCTCCAACCAGGGTAGGGGAGCTTTCTTT. It yields the protein CASSSNQGRGAFF.

This clonotype appeared many times. The genes are TRBV10-3 and TRBJ2-1, with 15 bases lining up with TRBD2. The CDR3 covers 19 residues. V lost 4 bases, J lost 0 bases, and 7 bases stayed unmatched. Germline CDR1 and CDR2: ENHRY and SYGVKD. CDR3 amino acids: CAISARTSGGADSYNEQFF. DNA of the CDR3: TGTGCCATCAGTGCCAGGACTAGCGGGGGGGCCGACTCCTACAATGAGCAGTTCTTC.

This clonotype has ten or more counts. The rearrangement joins TRBV12-3 or TRBV12-4 to TRBJ2-1, with 7 bases lining up with TRBD1. The CDR3 contains 12 residues. J lost 11 bases, V lost 5 bases, and 6 bases had no gene match. This CDR3 is CASSRRDSQQFF. In nucleotides, the CDR3 is TGTGCCAGCAGTCGCCGGGACAGCCAGCAGTTCTTC.

V gene TRBV24-1 combines with J gene TRBJ2-5, with a possible D match to TRBD1 (6 bases). Germline V gives CDR1 KGHDR, CDR2 SFDVKD. V was cut by 7 bases and J by 2 bases, with 16 bases left in between. The CDR3 is 15 amino acids. CDR3 region: CATRARTDRQETQYF. CDR3 coding DNA: TGTGCCACCAGGGCCCGGACAGATCGTCAAGAGACCCAGTACTTC.

The table lists this clonotype with many counts. The chain uses TRBV7-6 and TRBJ2-3, with 9 nucleotides matching TRBD2. This CDR3 contains 19 residues. V lost 6 bases, J lost 4 bases, and 20 bases stayed unmatched. Per germline, CDR1 SGHVS and CDR2 FNYEAQ. CDR3 DNA: TGTGCCAGCAGTTCCCTGGGCGGGGGGGCAAGTTTTCGCGCAGATACGCAGTATTTT. This sequence encodes CASSSLGGGASFRADTQYF.